Below, 18 T cell receptor beta chains from the same sample are listed, as sequenced in a study of vaccination and CD4 T cells after COVID-19. Cultured CD4+ T-cell DNA underwent Oncomine TCR Beta short-read sequencing. Genomic DNA was extracted from cultured CD4+ T cells. Using its own MiXCR run on the PCR reads, TCRdb lists one record per CDR3 protein. The table has around 11,000 distinct CDR3 sequences, around 26% seen once; the top ten hold 15% to 20%. These receptors' targets are unknown. Documented treatment: roughly ten-day PBMC culture with coronavirus spike peptide pools or control peptides (ViraFEST assay). Harvesting of the unexposed donor's CD4+ T cells predated the COVID-19 pandemic (2011-2018). The specimen sequenced was CD4+ T cells from blood, cultured in vitro. The source is a human donor in good health.

The chain couples TRBV5-4 to TRBJ2-1; D might be TRBD1 or TRBD2, each matching 5 bases. There are 17 residues in the CDR3. The V end lost 0 bases, the J end lost 4 bases, and 17 bases lay between the germline ends. Germline V gene sequence: CDR1 SGHNT, CDR2 YYREEE (reference sequence). The CDR3 reads CASSLANSVWGYNEQFF. CDR3 DNA: TGTGCCAGCAGCTTGGCGAACAGCGTCTGGGGGTACAATGAGCAGTTCTTC.

This chain uses TRBV24-1 with TRBJ2-1; 10 bases align to TRBD1. The germline gives CDR1 KGHDR, CDR2 SFDVKD. The trim removed 4 bases at V and 9 bases at J, leaving 8 bases unmatched. CDR3 length: 15 residues. This CDR3 is CATSDPGTGVGEQFF. The CDR3 coding sequence is TGTGCCACCAGTGACCCCGGGACAGGGGTGGGTGAGCAGTTCTTC.

The CDR3 is CATKPLGTSDHEQYF. The CDR3 DNA reads TGTGCCACCAAGCCCCTAGGTACTAGCGACCACGAGCAGTACTTC. The chain links TRBV15 to TRBJ2-7; TRBD2 matches at 7 bases. Germline loops: CDR1 LNHNV, CDR2 YYDKDF (reference sequence). The CDR3 runs 15 residues. V lost 7 bases and J lost 5; bases outside the gene matches: 14.

The V and J genes are TRBV15 and TRBJ2-1; the D is unclear. The CDR3 contains 17 residues. Germline V CDR1 and CDR2: LNHNV, YYDKDF (reference sequence). Trimming removed 1 base at V and 0 bases at J, with 13 bases between. DNA for the CDR3: TGTGCCACCAGCAGAGTAAGGGCCACTTACTCCTACAATGAGCAGTTCTTC. It yields the protein CATSRVRATYSYNEQFF.

This CDR3 is CASSPMGLAGWETQYF. As DNA, the CDR3 is TGTGCCAGCAGTCCGATGGGACTAGCGGGATGGGAGACCCAGTACTTC. The rearrangement links TRBV28 to TRBJ2-5, with 13 bases aligning to TRBD2. The germline CDR1 and CDR2 sequences are MDHEN and SYDVKM. V was clipped by 5 bases and J by 5 bases; unmatched bases: 8. The CDR3 length is 16 residues.

This chain connects TRBV6-1 to TRBJ2-5; D may correspond to TRBD1 or TRBD2 (6 bases each). V lost 6 bases to trimming and J lost 5 bases, with 19 bases between them. The CDR3 totals 15 residues. Germline values: CDR1 MNHNS, CDR2 SASEGT. The CDR3 bases are TGTGCCAGCAGAAACCATGGGGGGCTGGGCGAGACCCAGTACTTC. It yields the protein CASRNHGGLGETQYF.

This clonotype has only a few counts. The chain couples TRBV20-1 to TRBJ2-7, with a possible D match to TRBD2 (7 bases). The CDR3 length is 17 residues. Germline values: CDR1 DFQATT, CDR2 SNEGSKA (reference sequence). The V end was cut by 2 bases, the J end by 2 bases, with 22 bases between. CDR3 bases: TGCAGTGCTAGAACCCCCCCCGGGGGGCGGAATACCTACGAGCAGTACTTC. Translating gives CSARTPPGGRNTYEQYF.

The rearrangement uses TRBV27 and TRBJ1-2; D is undetermined. There are 13 residues in the CDR3. Trimming removed 0 bases from V and 8 bases from J, with 10 bases in between. Germline loops: CDR1 MNHEY, CDR2 SMNVEV (reference sequence). The CDR3 nucleotides are TGTGCCAGCAGTTTATCTGGCCTTGGGGGCTACACCTTC. It encodes CASSLSGLGGYTF.

The V and J genes are TRBV2 and TRBJ2-7; D is unclear. The CDR3 extends over 15 amino acids. V dropped 1 base and J dropped 2 bases, with 12 bases sitting between them. The germline gives CDR1 SNHLY, CDR2 FYNNEI. CDR3 amino acids: CASSEGAGSPYEQYF. CDR3 DNA sequence: TGTGCCAGCAGTGAAGGAGCAGGCTCTCCCTACGAGCAGTACTTC.

This clonotype has only a few counts. This chain joins TRBV7-9 and TRBJ2-5, with TRBD1 as a possible D gene (6 bases). The V end was cut by 5 bases, the J end by 9 bases, with 16 bases between. The CDR3 consists of 13 residues. CDR1 SEHNR and CDR2 FQNEAQ come from the germline V gene (reference sequence). The CDR3 spells CASSLRDTQAQYF. Written as DNA, the CDR3 is TGTGCCAGCAGCCTTCGGGACACCCAGGCCCAGTACTTC.

This clonotype was recorded a few times. This chain links TRBV24-1 with TRBJ1-2; maybe TRBD1 (5 bases). The CDR3 is made up of 15 amino acids. Germline CDR1 reads KGHDR; CDR2 reads SFDVKD. Trimming left V 1 base short and J 6 bases short, with 14 bases between. CDR3: CATSDFRAGKNGYTF. CDR3 coding DNA: TGTGCCACCAGTGATTTTCGGGCAGGGAAAAATGGCTACACCTTC.

This sequence joins TRBV20-1 and TRBJ2-6, with TRBD1 as a possible D gene (7 bases). This CDR3 contains 16 residues. Trimming removed 1 base from V and 1 base from J, with 11 bases in between. Germline CDR1 and CDR2: DFQATT and SNEGSKA (reference sequence). CDR3 nucleotides: TGCAGTGCTAGAGCAGGGGGAGGATCTGGGGCCAACGTCCTGACTTTC. Translated: CSARAGGGSGANVLTF.

This chain links TRBV7-9 with TRBJ2-7, with 7 bases identical to TRBD2. The ends lost 4 bases at V and 4 bases at J; junction bases unmatched: 13. The CDR3 has 16 residues. The germline CDR1 and CDR2 sequences are SEHNR and FQNEAQ (reference sequence). CDR3 in DNA: TGTGCCAGCAGCTCCCTAAAGGGGCGGGGGATTTACGAGCAGTACTTC. This translates into CASSSLKGRGIYEQYF.

CDR3 sequence (DNA): TGTGCCAGCAGCTTGGCCCGGCAGTACGAGCAGTACTTC. Amino acid sequence: CASSLARQYEQYF. The rearrangement joins TRBV7-2 to TRBJ2-7; unclear D gene. The germline CDR1 and CDR2 sequences are SGHTA and FQGNSA. V dropped 3 bases and J dropped 4 bases, with 10 bases sitting between them. This CDR3 has 13 amino acids.

This chain links TRBV28 with TRBJ1-1, with no clear D. V was trimmed by 4 bases and J by 10 bases, leaving 16 bases between them. The CDR3 sequence is 13 residues long. Looked up from germline, CDR1 is MDHEN and CDR2 is SYDVKM. The CDR3, as DNA: TGTGCCAGCAGTTCCCAAGTACCGGGAGGAGCTTTCTTT. As protein: CASSSQVPGGAFF.

This clonotype appeared once. The CDR3 region has the DNA TGTGCCAGCAGCTCTCCTGTGAGTCTGGATGAGCAGTTCTTC. This sequence encodes CASSSPVSLDEQFF. The chain couples TRBV5-4 to TRBJ2-1, with no clear D. Germline assignment: CDR1 SGHNT and CDR2 YYREEE (reference sequence). This CDR3 region has 14 residues. Trimming shortened V by 3 bases and J by 8 bases, and 15 bases separated the two germline ends.

This clonotype qualifies as medium-sized. This rearrangement joins TRBV15 to TRBJ2-3, with a possible D match to TRBD2 (6 bases). V shed 3 bases and J shed 1 base, with 11 bases lying between them. The CDR3 is made up of 15 amino acids. Germline assignment: CDR1 LNHNV and CDR2 YYDKDF (reference sequence). CDR3 sequence reads: CATSSRSGGTDTQYF. Here the CDR3 DNA reads TGTGCCACCAGCAGCCGATCGGGAGGCACAGATACGCAGTATTTT.

There are a few counts of this clonotype. The V call is TRBV27, the J call TRBJ2-3, with TRBD2 matching 15 bases. The CDR3 is made up of 19 amino acids. Germline CDR1 MNHEY, CDR2 SMNVEV (reference sequence). V shed 6 bases and J 0 bases; nucleotides not matched to a gene: 10. The CDR3 sequence is CASRPGLAGGRGSTDTQYF. In nucleotides, the CDR3 is TGTGCCAGCAGACCGGGACTAGCGGGAGGAAGGGGTAGCACAGATACGCAGTATTTT.